These T cell receptor beta chains were read from a single sample in a study of T cells in Graves' hyperthyroidism and ophthalmopathy. In TCRdb, the multiplex PCR reads were re-called with MiXCR into one record per CDR3 protein. The sample lists around 520,000 distinct CDR3 sequences; roughly 24% were seen once. What was sequenced was blood. Receptors originate from a woman aged 25-40 years with Graves' ophthalmopathy. CDR3s include the opening cysteine and the closing phenylalanine or tryptophan. A D gene is named only where the DNA matches it firmly. Some rows have no size entry. The others give once, few or many, or a class for an expanded clone.

TRBD1,many,TRBV6-1,TRBJ1-5,CASSRTGRDQPQHF,TGTGCCAGCAGTCGGACAGGGAGGGATCAGCCCCAGCATTTT
TRBD2,.,TRBV11-2,TRBJ2-7,CASSFGRSDLYEQYF,TGTGCCAGCAGCTTCGGGAGGTCAGATTTATACGAGCAGTACTTC
.,.,TRBV20-1,TRBJ2-7,CSAMDREPYEQYF,TGCAGTGCTATGGACAGAGAACCCTACGAGCAGTACTTC
.,.,TRBV7-2,TRBJ1-5,CASSLTSGWNQPQHF,TGTGCCAGCAGCTTAACGTCCGGGTGGAATCAGCCCCAGCATTTT
TRBD2,many,TRBV13,TRBJ2-7,CASSHSGGSYEQYF,TGTGCCAGCAGCCATAGCGGGGGCTCCTACGAGCAGTACTTC
.,many,TRBV2,TRBJ1-2,CASSEGGYGYTF,TGTGCCAGCAGTGAAGGGGGCTATGGCTACACCTTC
TRBD1,.,TRBV11-2,TRBJ2-2,CASSSGTGLTGELFF,TGTGCCAGCAGCTCCGGGACAGGGCTAACCGGGGAGCTGTTTTTT
.,many,TRBV20-1,TRBJ1-1,CSALPGIGDTEAFF,TGCAGTGCCTTACCAGGGATCGGAGACACTGAAGCTTTCTTT
TRBD2,few,TRBV2,TRBJ2-5,CASSENGSGGKETQYF,TGTGCCAGCAGTGAAAATGGTAGCGGGGGAAAAGAGACCCAGTACTTC
TRBD1,many,TRBV9,TRBJ1-5,CASSVGTGHDQPQHF,TGTGCCAGCAGCGTAGGGACAGGGCACGATCAGCCCCAGCATTTT
TRBD1,once,TRBV12-3/TRBV12-4,TRBJ1-1,CASRDRVKAFF,TGTGCCAGCAGGGACAGGGTAAAGGCTTTCTTT
.,.,TRBV30,TRBJ1-2,CAWSKAYGYTF,TGTGCCTGGAGCAAGGCCTATGGCTACACCTTC
.,few,TRBV10-3,TRBJ1-3,CAISVKGTGNTIYF,TGTGCCATCAGTGTAAAAGGAACAGGAAACACCATATATTTT
.,many,TRBV19,TRBJ1-2,CASTQWDAGAGYTF,TGTGCCAGTACCCAATGGGACGCGGGCGCGGGCTACACCTTC
.,few,TRBV12-3/TRBV12-4,TRBJ2-7,CASSFVLTEGEQYF,TGTGCCAGCAGTTTCGTCCTTACGGAGGGCGAGCAGTACTTC
.,many,TRBV6-1,TRBJ2-5,CASSEAVENSSQYF,TGTGCCAGCAGTGAAGCCGTAGAGAACTCGTCCCAGTACTTC
.,few,TRBV7-9,TRBJ1-6,CASSTGSYNSPLHF,TGTGCCAGCAGTACAGGGTCCTATAATTCACCCCTCCACTTT
.,many,TRBV7-8,TRBJ1-5,CASSPTRDSSNQPQHF,TGTGCCAGCAGCCCTACCAGGGACTCGAGCAATCAGCCCCAGCATTTT
.,many,TRBV10-3,TRBJ1-1,CATSGPRTEAFF,TGTGCCACCTCGGGCCCTCGGACTGAAGCTTTCTTT
TRBD1,.,TRBV2,TRBJ1-5,CASNQQGAGQPLHF,TGTGCCAGCAACCAACAGGGGGCCGGGCAGCCCCTGCATTTT
TRBD1,many,TRBV28,TRBJ2-5,CASEETGEETQYF,TGTGCCAGCGAGGAGACAGGGGAAGAGACCCAGTACTTC
.,many,TRBV7-2,TRBJ2-7,CASSLAGRLPYEQYF,TGTGCCAGCAGCTTAGCAGGAAGGTTGCCCTACGAGCAGTACTTC
.,.,TRBV5-1,TRBJ1-3,CASSFDVSGNTIYF,TGCGCCAGCAGCTTCGACGTCTCTGGAAACACCATATATTTT
.,many,TRBV20-1,TRBJ1-3,CSAMEGVSGNTIYF,TGCAGTGCTATGGAGGGGGTCTCTGGAAACACCATATATTTT
.,.,TRBV6-2/TRBV6-3,TRBJ1-2,CASTLGWANYGYTF,TGTGCCAGCACCCTCGGTTGGGCTAACTATGGCTACACCTTC
.,many,TRBV3-1,TRBJ2-7,CASSQESYEQYF,TGTGCCAGCAGCCAAGAAAGCTACGAGCAGTACTTC
.,.,TRBV7-2,TRBJ2-2,CAISQGPANTGELFF,TGTGCCATCAGCCAGGGCCCTGCGAACACCGGGGAGCTGTTTTTT
TRBD1,.,TRBV6-4,TRBJ2-2,CASRQKGQGAAGELFF,TGTGCCAGCAGGCAAAAAGGACAGGGGGCAGCCGGGGAGCTGTTTTTT
.,.,TRBV7-9,TRBJ1-1,CASSPSSGPPLQAFF,TGTGCCAGCAGCCCCTCGTCGGGGCCGCCCTTACAAGCTTTCTTT
.,many,TRBV12-3/TRBV12-4,TRBJ1-6,CASSYSVLGINSPLHF,TGTGCCAGCAGCTATTCAGTTTTGGGTATAAATTCACCCCTCCACTTT
.,many,TRBV6-1,TRBJ2-7,CASMRSSYEQYF,TGTGCCAGCATGCGGAGCTCCTACGAGCAGTACTTC
TRBD1,.,TRBV27,TRBJ1-2,CASRGWEGAGGYTF,TGTGCCAGCAGGGGATGGGAGGGGGCAGGTGGCTACACCTTC
.,many,TRBV20-1,TRBJ1-2,CSARDSDGTLYGYTF,TGCAGTGCTAGAGATTCCGACGGAACTCTCTATGGCTACACCTTC
.,many,TRBV15,TRBJ1-1,CATSRTPNTEAFF,TGTGCCACCAGCAGGACCCCAAACACTGAAGCTTTCTTT
TRBD1,many,TRBV7-9,TRBJ2-7,CASSHRGYEQYF,TGTGCCAGCAGCCACAGGGGGTACGAGCAGTACTTC
.,few,TRBV7-9,TRBJ2-3,CASSPSVAPDTQYF,TGTGCCAGCAGCCCTAGCGTTGCCCCAGATACGCAGTATTTT
.,.,TRBV28,TRBJ2-2,CASLAQTGELFF,TGTGCCAGCCTCGCTCAGACCGGGGAGCTGTTTTTT
.,many,TRBV7-2,TRBJ1-2,CASSLYDYGYTF,TGTGCCAGCAGCTTATACGACTATGGCTACACCTTC
.,few,TRBV27,TRBJ2-3,CAAASTDTQYF,TGTGCCGCTGCTAGCACAGATACGCAGTATTTT
.,many,TRBV27,TRBJ1-1,CASSPSTGSAFF,TGTGCCAGCAGTCCGTCGACAGGTTCGGCTTTCTTT
.,.,TRBV12-3/TRBV12-4,TRBJ1-2,CASGSWAGMVYGYTF,TGTGCCAGCGGCTCCTGGGCAGGGATGGTCTATGGCTACACCTTC
.,many,TRBV7-2,TRBJ1-2,CASGRRDTNYGYTF,TGTGCCAGTGGACGACGGGACACTAACTATGGCTACACCTTC
.,many,TRBV3-1,TRBJ2-5,CASSQGWGGEETQYF,TGTGCCAGCAGCCAAGGATGGGGCGGTGAAGAGACCCAGTACTTC
.,many,TRBV12-3/TRBV12-4,TRBJ2-7,CASKGGVGLVNEQYF,TGTGCCAGCAAAGGAGGGGTAGGGTTAGTGAACGAGCAGTACTTC
.,many,TRBV6-2/TRBV6-3,TRBJ1-6,CASSYSRDNSPLHF,TGTGCCAGCAGTTACTCGAGGGACAATTCACCCCTCCACTTT
.,many,TRBV7-8,TRBJ1-6,CASSLAGADNSPLHF,TGTGCCAGCAGCTTAGCCGGTGCGGATAATTCACCCCTCCACTTT
TRBD1,.,TRBV2,TRBJ2-7,CASTGQVYEQYF,TGTGCCAGCACCGGACAGGTCTACGAGCAGTACTTC
.,.,TRBV3-1,TRBJ2-4,CASSQALATKNIQYF,TGTGCCAGCAGCCAAGCGCTCGCAACCAAAAACATTCAGTACTTC
.,many,TRBV12-3/TRBV12-4,TRBJ1-5,CASSPRRASNQPQHF,TGTGCCAGCAGTCCCAGGAGGGCTAGCAATCAGCCCCAGCATTTT
.,many,TRBV6-1,TRBJ2-5,CASRPRGVGETQYF,TGTGCCAGCAGGCCAAGAGGAGTTGGGGAGACCCAGTACTTC
TRBD1,.,TRBV6-2/TRBV6-3,TRBJ2-2,CASTLSGQAGELWF,TGTGCCAGCACCCTCTCGGGACAGGCCGGGGAGCTGTGGTTT
.,once,TRBV6-1,TRBJ1-5,CASTHTSNQPQHF,TGTGCCAGCACCCACACGAGCAATCAGCCCCAGCATTTT
.,many,TRBV6-2/TRBV6-3,TRBJ1-1,CASSLSDTEAFF,TGTGCCAGCAGCCTTTCGGACACTGAAGCTTTCTTT